This T cell receptor (beta chain) was identified during a study of regulatory T cells in long-lasting Graves disease. Study results and limitations: Thyroid tissue was not sampled; only peripheral blood was. Persistent Graves' patients showed less TCR diversity than newly diagnosed ones.

TCR beta libraries were built with iRepertoire HTBI primers and Arm-PCR of CDR3 regions. TCRdb re-called the multiplex PCR reads through MiXCR, storing one row per CDR3 protein. The table has 350,000 to 450,000 distinct CDR3 sequences, around 20% seen once; the top ten hold around an eighth. Time point indicated: persistent/refractory GD, antithyroid drugs over 5 years with positive TRAb. Scientists built the TCR library using RNA that was extracted from PBMCs. Germline V lookup: CDR1 KGHSH, CDR2 LQKENI. The ends lost 2 bases at V and 2 bases at J; junction bases unmatched: 10. The CDR3 loop spans 17 amino acids. This clonotype was seen more than once but under ten times. Its specificity is not known.

The sequence derives from a female donor with Graves disease. This chain connects TRBV18 to TRBJ2-7, with 9 bases lining up with TRBD1. The sample consisted of peripheral blood mononuclear cells (PBMCs), taken when the disease was refractory, from a patient treated with antithyroid drugs. The CDR3 region has the DNA TGTGCCAGCTCACCATGGCCCGGGACAGGGACGGCCTACGAGCAGTACTTC. Translation gives CASSPWPGTGTAYEQYF.